The present TCR beta chain was sequenced within a study of blood T cell repertoires in COVID-19. Study overall: Whether acute or convalescent, the COVID-19 samples came from the United States, Italy and Spain.

Unmatched junction bases numbered 6, after V lost 10 bases and J lost 2 bases. The CDR3 spans 13 residues. Per germline, CDR1 SEHNR and CDR2 FQNEAQ (reference sequence). TCRdb keeps only in-frame clones here, not all; method: immunoSEQ multiplex PCR. The sample includes approximately 230,000 clones, roughly 83% of them seen just once. The clonotype was recovered from a man older than 75 with acute or convalescent COVID-19. The V gene is TRBV7-9, the J gene TRBJ2-7; TRBD1 matches at 9 bases. Sequenced input: peripheral blood. The CDR3 here is CATPGQGTYEQYF. The CDR3, as DNA: TGTGCCACCCCGGGACAGGGAACCTACGAGCAGTACTTC.